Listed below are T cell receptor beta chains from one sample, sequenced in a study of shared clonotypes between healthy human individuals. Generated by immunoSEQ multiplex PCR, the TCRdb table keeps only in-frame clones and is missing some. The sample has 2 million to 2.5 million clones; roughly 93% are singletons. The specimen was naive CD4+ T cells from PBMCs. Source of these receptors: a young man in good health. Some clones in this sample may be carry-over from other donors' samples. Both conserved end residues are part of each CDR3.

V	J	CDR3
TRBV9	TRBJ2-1	CASSVFPFSGPGNEQFF
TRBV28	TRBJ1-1	CASSFPTGRSTEAFF
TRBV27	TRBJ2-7	CASSLTPAYEQYF
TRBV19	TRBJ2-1	CASSKRLAGNYNEQFF
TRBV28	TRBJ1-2	CASTPGQGYGYTF
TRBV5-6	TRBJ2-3	CASSQTGGFADTQYF
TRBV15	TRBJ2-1	CATSRDVGGQFF
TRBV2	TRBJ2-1	CASSRREVNEQFF
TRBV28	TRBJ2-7	CASSFGNTGFSPENYEQYF
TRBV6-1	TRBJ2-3	CASSAGGDTQYF
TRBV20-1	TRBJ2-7	CSARDRGEQYF
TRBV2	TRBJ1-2	CASTPTGNYGYTF
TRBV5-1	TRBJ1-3	CASSHGQSGNTIYF
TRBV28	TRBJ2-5	CASRTGRQETQYF
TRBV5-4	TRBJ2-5	CASSFSGAQETQYF
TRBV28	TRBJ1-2	CASSRPHSLYGYTF
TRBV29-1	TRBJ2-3	CSVEAGGSADTQYF